This entry lists 8 T cell receptor beta chains sequenced from one sample in a study of blood T cell repertoires in COVID-19. Assay used: immunoSEQ multiplex PCR; TCRdb lists only in-frame clones, some missing. Among roughly 150,000 clones listed, about 85% were seen once. The sequencing input was peripheral blood. These receptors came from a man older than 75 with COVID-19, enrolled during active disease.

V gene TRBV23-1 combines with J gene TRBJ1-1; possibly TRBD1 for D (6 bases). TRBV23-1 is identified as an open reading frame with a role that is uncertain. The CDR3 length is 15 residues. V was pared by 4 bases and J by 1 base, with 13 bases between. CDR3 nucleotides: TGCGCCAGCAGTCCACGTGGGACAAAGAACACTGAAGCTTTCTTT. Translating it yields CASSPRGTKNTEAFF.

This clone showed up just a few times. This chain joins TRBV5-1 and TRBJ1-1; no definite D call. V was shortened by 0 bases and J by 1 base, with 10 bases between the two germline ends. The CDR3 runs 15 residues. Germline CDR1 reads SGHRS; CDR2 reads YFSETQ. The CDR3 DNA reads TGCGCCAGCAGCTTGGTGGCGGGTCGGAACACTGAAGCTTTCTTT. It is translated as CASSLVAGRNTEAFF.

This chain links TRBV5-6 with TRBJ1-4; D perhaps matches TRBD1 (6 bases). V was shortened by 4 bases and J by 14 bases, with 15 bases between the two germline ends. This CDR3 has 12 residues. Per germline, CDR1 SGHDT and CDR2 YYEEEE. This CDR3 reads CASSQGGFALFF. CDR3 nucleotide sequence: TGTGCCAGCAGCCAAGGGGGTTTTGCTCTGTTTTTT.

This rearrangement joins TRBV7-8 to TRBJ1-5; TRBD1 is a possible D gene (5 bases). The V and J ends lost 5 bases and 6 bases respectively, with 23 bases between them. In germline, CDR1 is SGHVS, CDR2 FQNEAQ. There are 17 residues in the CDR3. The CDR3 nucleotides are TGTGCCAGCAGCCTGTGGTTAGGGACCCTGGGGGGTCAGCCCCAGCATTTT. Protein product: CASSLWLGTLGGQPQHF.

The chain joins TRBV7-2 to TRBJ2-1; D is possibly TRBD2 (6 bases). The germline V gene has CDR1 SGHTA and CDR2 FQGNSA. The CDR3 has 13 residues. The V end was cut by 3 bases, the J end by 10 bases, with 13 bases between. In DNA, the CDR3 is TGTGCCAGCAGCTTTACTAGCACCTCGGAGCAGTTCTTC. This encodes CASSFTSTSEQFF.

In this sample, this clone turned up a few times. This sequence joins TRBV12-5 and TRBJ1-1, with 7 positions matching TRBD1. The J segment lost 7 bases and the V segment lost 7 bases, leaving 6 bases of the junction unmatched. Germline V gives CDR1 LGHNT, CDR2 FRNRAP. The length of the CDR3 is 12 residues. The CDR3 reads CASATNRGEAFF. The CDR3 nucleotides read TGTGCTAGTGCTACCAACAGGGGTGAAGCTTTCTTT.

The chain is built from TRBV5-1 and TRBJ2-3; TRBD1 agrees at 8 bases. The V and J ends lost 0 bases and 2 bases, in that order; junction bases with no gene match: 11. CDR3 size: 18 residues. The germline gives CDR1 SGHRS, CDR2 YFSETQ. The CDR3 nucleotides read TGCGCCAGCAGCTTGGGACAGGGGAATGGGGCTTTCACAGATACGCAGTATTTT. It is translated as CASSLGQGNGAFTDTQYF.

In its sample, this clone was seen once. V is TRBV5-5 and J is TRBJ2-7; a weak D match, TRBD2 (6 bases). Germline loops: CDR1 SGHKS, CDR2 YYEKEE (reference sequence). Deletions cut 4 bases from V and 1 base from J, with 12 bases between. The CDR3 loop spans 14 amino acids. This CDR3 is CASSLGGGSYEQYF. In DNA, the CDR3 is TGTGCCAGCAGCCTGGGAGGAGGGTCCTACGAGCAGTACTTC.